The 6 T cell receptor beta chains reported below all come from one sample, sequenced in a study of blood T cells in healthy people across ages. Together with a sample-barcoded 5' primer, a J-beta primer mix was included in a second PCR lasting about 7 to 11 cycles. TCRdb re-called the 5' RACE reads through MiXCR, storing one row per CDR3 protein. The data show approximately 900,000 distinct CDR3 sequences, with roughly 28% seen just once and roughly 10% held by the top ten. These data were likewise used in another study, on T cells of mothers and their children.

The sequencing input was blood. The receptors were gathered from a woman between 40 and 55 years old in good health.

This clonotype was detected ten times or more. This rearrangement joins TRBV21-1 to TRBJ2-5; the table gives TRBD1 as D, unverified against the DNA. TRBV21-1 is tagged as a pseudogene. This CDR3 has 14 amino acids. The CDR3: CASKPGRRQGTQYF. The CDR3 bases are TGTGCCAGTAAACCGGGACGGAGACAAGGGACCCAGTACTTC.

At least ten counts were recorded for this clonotype. The chain carries TRBV5-1 and TRBJ1-2, with D perhaps TRBD1 (5 bases). CDR1 is SGHRS, CDR2 YFSETQ, per germline. The germline V and J ends were trimmed by 6 bases and 4 bases, with 25 bases remaining between them. The CDR3 consists of 17 residues. CDR3: CASIPSLQASTTYGYTF. CDR3 DNA: TGCGCCAGCATACCGTCCCTACAGGCCTCGACAACCTATGGCTACACCTTC.

The sample holds many counts of this clonotype. The V and J genes are TRBV10-3 and TRBJ2-5; maybe TRBD1 (6 bases). Looked up from germline, CDR1 is ENHRY and CDR2 is SYGVKD. The CDR3 sequence is 15 residues long. Trimming stripped 3 bases from V and 7 bases from J, with 18 bases between. Here the CDR3 reads CAISDAGAALGTQYF. In DNA form, the CDR3 reads TGTGCCATCAGTGACGCAGGGGCGGCCCTGGGGACCCAGTACTTC.

The chain employs TRBV7-3 and TRBJ1-1; 7 bases map to TRBD1. The V gene's germline CDR1 is SGHTA and CDR2 FQGTGA. The V segment lost 5 bases and the J segment 1 base; nucleotides outside the gene matches: 13. There are 17 residues in the CDR3. As DNA, the CDR3 is TGTGCCAGCAGCCCCACAGCTAGGGGGCGTCGGAACACTGAAGCTTTCTTT. Translating gives CASSPTARGRRNTEAFF.

This clonotype was detected only a few times. The chain combines TRBV19 with TRBJ2-1; 16 bases line up with TRBD2. CDR1 is LNHDA and CDR2 is SQIVND in the germline V gene (reference sequence). V lost 4 bases, J lost 10 bases, and 4 bases stayed unmatched. The CDR3 has 15 amino acids. CDR3 region: CASSTGLAGGHEQFF. CDR3 DNA sequence: TGTGCCAGTAGTACGGGACTAGCGGGGGGGCACGAGCAGTTCTTC. Supplemented by reference TRBV19 and TRBJ2-1, the full variable domain reads DGGITQSPKYLFRKEGQNVTLSCEQNLNHDAMYWYRQDPGQGLRLIYYSQIVNDFQKGDIAEGYSVSREKKESFPLTVTSAQKNPTAFYLCASSTGLAGGHEQFFGPGTRLTVL.

Many counts were recorded for this clonotype. This chain uses TRBV27 with TRBJ2-7; D call uncertain. CDR1 and CDR2 (germline): MNHEY, SMNVEV (reference sequence). This CDR3 comprises 14 residues. V was shortened by 2 bases and J by 6 bases, with 14 bases between the two germline ends. Written as DNA, the CDR3 is TGTGCCAGCAGTTTAGGGTTCTCATCGGGCGAGCAGTACTTC. The encoded protein is CASSLGFSSGEQYF.